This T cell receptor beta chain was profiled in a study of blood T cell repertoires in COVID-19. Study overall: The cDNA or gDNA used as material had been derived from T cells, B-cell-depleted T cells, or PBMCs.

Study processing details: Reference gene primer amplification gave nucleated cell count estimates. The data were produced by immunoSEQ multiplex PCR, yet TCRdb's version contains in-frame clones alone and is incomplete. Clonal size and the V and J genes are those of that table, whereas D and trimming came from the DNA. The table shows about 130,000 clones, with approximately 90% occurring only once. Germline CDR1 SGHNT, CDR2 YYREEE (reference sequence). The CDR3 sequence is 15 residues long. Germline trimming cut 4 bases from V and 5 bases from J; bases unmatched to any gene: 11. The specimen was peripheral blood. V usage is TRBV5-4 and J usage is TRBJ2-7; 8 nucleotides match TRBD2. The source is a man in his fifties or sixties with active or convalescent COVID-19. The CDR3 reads CASSKKSGSKHEQYF. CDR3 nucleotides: TGTGCCAGCAGCAAAAAAAGCGGGAGTAAGCACGAGCAGTACTTC.